Listed below are T cell receptor beta chains from one sample, sequenced in a study of human T cells and chemical hapten exposure. TCRdb re-derived calls from the RACE reads in MiXCR, one entry per CDR3 protein. The profile shows roughly 380,000 distinct CDR3 sequences, around 5.5% of them singletons. This sample comprised whole blood, obtained in connection with sensitization to the hapten diphenylcyclopropenone (DPC). These receptors were obtained from a woman between 45 and 65 years old with alopecia areata. Some clones in this sample may be carry-over from other donors' samples. Each CDR3 is given with its conserved first and last residue. A D gene is named only where the DNA matches it firmly. Clone size appears in some rows only: once, few, many, or a class for an expanded clone.

many TRBJ2-3 - TRBV5-1 TGCGCCAGCAGCGAATCGAGTAGCGAGGCAGATACGCAGTATTTT CASSESSSEADTQYF
- TRBJ2-7 - TRBV7-3 TGTGCCAGCAGCCCCGGGGGGCCCACCTACGAGCAGTACTTC CASSPGGPTYEQYF
many TRBJ2-7 - TRBV10-1 TGCGCCACCTACGAGCAGTACTTC CATYEQYF
- TRBJ2-1 - TRBV29-1 TGCAGCGTTGAAGATCCACGGGGAGCCTATGAGCAGTTCTTC CSVEDPRGAYEQFF
- TRBJ2-5 TRBD2 TRBV9 TGTGCCAGCAGCGTAGGGGGAGGGGACCAAGAGACCCAGTACTTC CASSVGGGDQETQYF
- TRBJ2-2 TRBD2 TRBV27 TGTGCCAGCAGTTTAGGACATAGCGGGAGAGGTACCGGGGAGCTGTTTTTT CASSLGHSGRGTGELFF
many TRBJ2-5 - TRBV7-2 TGTGCCAGCAGCGGGACTCACCAAGAGACCCAGTACTTC CASSGTHQETQYF
many TRBJ1-2 - TRBV7-3 TGTGCCAGCAGCCTCAGCACATTCTATGGCTACACCTTC CASSLSTFYGYTF
many TRBJ2-1 TRBD2 TRBV9 TGTGCCAGCAGTAGCGGGGGAAACAATGAGCAGTTCTTC CASSSGGNNEQFF
many TRBJ2-1 TRBD2 TRBV18 TGTGCCAGCTCACCGGTCCGGACTGCTAGCGGGGGGAGCTATGAGCAGTTCTTC CASSPVRTASGGSYEQFF
few TRBJ1-1 - TRBV29-1 TGCAGCGGTACAGGGTCGGGGAACACTGAAGCTTTCTTT CSGTGSGNTEAFF
many TRBJ2-2 - TRBV3-1 TGTGCCAGCAGCCACCGGGACTCTGCAAGGGAGCTGTTTTTT CASSHRDSARELFF
few TRBJ2-5 - TRBV29-1 TGCAGCGTTGAAGTTGGGGGACTCTCGGGGAGGAAGACCCAGTACTTC CSVEVGGLSGRKTQYF
many TRBJ1-5 TRBD1 TRBV28 TGTGCCAGCAGTCCCGGACAGGGGGGATTTTATAGCAATCAGCCCCAGCATTTT CASSPGQGGFYSNQPQHF
- TRBJ2-5 TRBD2 TRBV25-1 TGTGCCAGCATAGGACTAGCGGGAGATTACCAAGAGACCCAGTACTTC CASIGLAGDYQETQYF
- TRBJ2-5 TRBD1 TRBV5-1 TGCGCCAGCAGCTTGACAGGGGGCGAGAAAGAGACCCAGTACTTC CASSLTGGEKETQYF
few TRBJ1-5 - TRBV28 TGTGCCAGCCGGGCCCCTGTGCTTCAGCCCCAGCATTTT CASRAPVLQPQHF
many TRBJ2-3 - TRBV7-6 TGTGCCAGCAGCCCAGAGGTGGCACCGAAAAGCACAGATACGCAGTATTTT CASSPEVAPKSTDTQYF
many TRBJ2-3 TRBD2 TRBV10-2 TGCGCCACCGTAGCGGGAGCGGCCGCAGATACGCAGTATTTT CATVAGAAADTQYF
- TRBJ1-1 - TRBV2 TGTGCCAGCAGTGACGCTGGGACTGAAGCTTTCTTT CASSDAGTEAFF
- TRBJ2-3 - TRBV6-1 TGTGCCTGCATCGAGACAGGGAGGGGAGATACGCAGTATTTT CACIETGRGDTQYF
few TRBJ2-3 - TRBV3-1 TGTGCCAGCAGCCTTTTACGAGGGACAGCGGGGCCGATCACAGATACGCAGTATTTT CASSLLRGTAGPITDTQYF
many TRBJ2-7 - TRBV3-1 TGTGCCAGCAGCTTTTGGCGCGGGGAGCAGTACTTC CASSFWRGEQYF
many TRBJ2-2 TRBD1 TRBV14 TGTGCCAGCAGACAGGGGTCGAACACCGGGGAGCTGTTTTTT CASRQGSNTGELFF